This TCR beta chain emerged from a study of cytomegalovirus exposure and HLA in healthy donors listed by TCRdb under 2017. In the study overall: In an earlier analysis of 550 to 750 of the donors, 250 to 300 Gb of sequence data and about 110 million unique TCR beta sequences from about 190 million T cells were reported. Among a few hundred genotyped donors of the cohort, an average of approximately 240,000 unique TCR beta nucleotide sequences were sequenced per donor, about a sixth of them non-productive. Rather than using new phenotypic data, the later analysis identified candidate immune exposures from TCR beta sequences and from how often those sequences occurred across donors. A later genetic analysis used genome-wide SNP genotypes for about 55% of the 666 donors, treating that subset as a discovery cohort. Of the 398 genotyped donors, approximately 82% fell in the genetic ancestry cluster associated with self-reported Caucasian donors. To predict cytomegalovirus infection status, the study combined high-throughput TCR immunosequencing, statistical association of individual TCRs with disease status, and machine learning. The study was designed to test whether signatures of past pathogen exposure could be identified by cataloging public T cell receptors. An early release that covered several hundred HLA-typed donors contained approximately 300 gigabases of sequencing data and 85 million to 100 million unique TCR sequences. Roughly 5 DR-DQ haplotypes were handled as single units for association and clustering, since linkage in the cohort was strong. The number of typed donors differed by locus: about 620-640 for A, B, C, DRB1 and DQB1; 522 for DQA1; 606 for DPA1; and about 450 for DPB1. Donor age, sex, ethnicity and CMV serostatus were compiled together with the repertoire data. In addition to the first cohort of 650 to 800 subjects, a separate validation cohort of approximately 130 different subjects was used. Every repertoire in the discovery cohort had been generated on one and the same sequencing platform. The study used immunosequencing to profile the T cell repertoires of some 600 subjects and linked those repertoires to cytomegalovirus serostatus. HLA typing included class I and class II loci at four-digit resolution. In an earlier analysis of 587 of the donors, high-throughput TCR beta sequencing was used to judge whether each TCR beta V gene segment behaved as functional or pseudogenic. A later analysis re-examined previously published TCR beta repertoires from over 500 donors and added high-resolution HLA genotyping to investigate patterns of TCR occurrence.

Results and caveats for the whole study, not just this receptor: In a later analysis, HLA-associated TCR beta chains were found to be more clonally expanded and to have lower generation probabilities than equally common non-associated chains. A further reported finding was that TCR beta sequences accurately predicted the HLA-A and HLA-B alleles for most subjects in the first cohort. A later analysis found that TCR association rates varied across HLA loci, with DRB1 alleles showing the most associated TCRs and HLA-C alleles the fewest. Because counts were too low, fewer than 20 rarely observed V segments, including chromosome 9 orphons, were excluded from the earlier analysis of 587 of the donors. Compared with the roughly 710-donor mean, donors in an Asian-associated ancestry cluster had fewer N-insertions in productive TCRs, according to a later genetic analysis. The classifier was reported to diagnose cytomegalovirus status with high specificity and sensitivity in both the original and validation cohorts. Because the 87-base-pair reads could not distinguish some IMGT-functional V segments, including TRBV6-2 and TRBV6-3, those segments were excluded. When HLA alleles, especially DR and DQ, strongly co-occurred, attributing TCR associations to individual alleles was difficult. The cohort was sequenced for TCR beta chains only, and without alpha or paired-chain data the features that could be detected were limited. Most CMV-associated TCR beta chains appeared to be HLA-restricted in a later analysis, and the HLA associations seemed to be driven largely by CMV exposure. A cluster of highly shared sequence variants was judged likely to represent a technical artifact of the sequencing pipeline. In an earlier analysis of some 550 of the donors, most TCR beta V segments were observed in productive rearrangements about 87% or about 30% of the time, broadly matching IMGT annotations. Roughly uniform sequencing depth across donors was assumed in presence/absence analyses, although this assumption may not hold. In a later analysis, several top co-occurrence clusters were reported to appear linked to parvovirus B19, influenza, CMV and Epstein-Barr virus. A total of 150 or so TCR beta chains were listed by the study as associated with cytomegalovirus. The authors suggested that the approach could potentially be extended to other disease states and immunological phenotypes. In vitro tests confirmed that a few of the cytomegalovirus-associated TCR beta chains recognize cytomegalovirus antigens. In a later genetic analysis, a missense DCLRE1C variant was associated with V-gene and J-gene trimming of TCR beta chains, and the association was replicated in an independent cohort. Immune exposure information for the cohort was limited to CMV serostatus. HLA typing was unavailable for some donors at each locus, so association tests used only the typed subset. Across donors, most TCR sequences were observed very rarely, whereas some public TCRs were present in many individuals. A later analysis associated about 17,000 TCR beta sequences with specific HLA alleles at a false discovery rate of 0.05. Linkage disequilibrium might explain the correlated functional status among segregating V segments, but an unknown experimental factor could not be excluded.

Compared with germline, V lacks 6 bases and J lacks 5 bases; bases without a gene match: 15. CDR1 is given as SGHTA and CDR2 as FQGTGA, both from the germline V gene. From its cysteine to its phenylalanine, the CDR3 spans 16 amino acids. Only the CDR3 region is kept as DNA, spanning 48 bases read in frame from base 1. On this clone: Which antigen it targets is not known. Base quality data are lacking; no much larger clone is found one base away.

Libraries were prepared through the immunoSEQ multiplex PCR assay. A mixture of 60 forward primers for TCR Vbeta segments and 13 reverse primers for TCR Jbeta segments was used in the multiplex PCR. The CDR3 region of rearranged TCR beta genes was amplified from genomic DNA by a multiplex PCR assay. Amplified TCR beta libraries were sequenced as 87-base-pair reads on the Illumina HiSeq System. Per the source publication's procedure: A later analysis tallied 80 million to 95 million unique TCR beta chains across the 640 or so repertoires, and about 12 million of those chains were shared by two or more donors. To remove PCR and sequencing errors, raw reads were error-corrected and collapsed into unique sequences using a nearest-neighbor algorithm that merged closely related sequences. V, D and J gene segments were assigned by aligning CDR3 sequences to IMGT reference sequences. For a sequence to be retained, at least a six-nucleotide match to both a V gene segment and a J gene segment was required. A rearrangement was called productive if the CDR3 had no stop codons and remained in frame with V and J, and every other rearrangement was called non-productive. CDR3 was defined according to IMGT convention as the region running from the second conserved V-encoded cysteine to the conserved J-encoded phenylalanine. In an earlier analysis of 500 to 650 of the donors, sequences lacking an unambiguous match to a single V gene segment were excluded. An earlier analysis of a few hundred of the donors called V segments functional above 56.7% productive rearrangements and segregating when the between-donor standard deviation exceeded 5%. A statistical classification framework was developed to diagnose cytomegalovirus status using the catalog of TCR beta chain sequences. In a later analysis, V and J genes were assigned by comparing TCR nucleotide sequences against IMGT/GENE-DB human TR gene sequences. In a later analysis, CDR3 sequences and most-parsimonious VDJ recombination scenarios were assigned using the TCRdist pipeline. In a later analysis, each TCR beta chain was defined by its CDR3 amino acid sequence together with its V-gene family, and reads without a unique V-gene family were excluded. As a way to deal with suspected cross-contamination and a sequencing artifact, a later analysis dropped over 550 nucleotide sequences that were highly shared and had low generation probability. A later analysis calculated a clonal expansion index for each public chain from normalized within-repertoire ranks of inferred template counts. In a later analysis, generation probabilities were computed using a VDJ recombination model fitted to out-of-frame rearrangements, and the results were checked against IGoR. A later analysis scored TCR-TCR, TCR-HLA and TCR-CMV co-occurrence with hypergeometric tests, applying a repertoire-size bias correction to TCR pairs. A later analysis estimated false discovery rates by permuting HLA or CMV assignments 20 times. A later analysis grouped co-occurring TCRs with DBSCAN, adding TCRdist sequence similarity when clustering within HLA-allele-positive subsets. Repertoires with fewer than 30,000 or more than 120,000 public chains, plus five repertoires with anomalous nucleotide sharing, were excluded from co-occurrence clustering. The table comes from immuneACCESS by way of TCRdb, which keeps in-frame sequences with V and J called. Part of the clones is missing from these tables; in studies checked, under half for an unresolved V gene and the rest for unknown reasons. V, J and clone size were drawn from that table, and D and trimming were deduced from the DNA. The sample profile shows over 150,000 clones; around four fifths of them were found once. The top ten constitute under 2% of the sample.

The cohort was made up of 650 to 700 healthy bone marrow donors. Cohort members were all nominally healthy when sampled, although unrecorded immune exposures were likely present. The donor tested CMV seronegative, placing the donor among the 350 to 400 seronegative members of the cohort. Each donor provided a peripheral blood sample, and peripheral blood mononuclear cells were used for TCR beta sequencing. Genomic DNA extraction from the blood cell samples was performed with the Qiagen DNeasy Blood Extraction Kit. Sequencing used PBMCs. The chain employs TRBV7-3 and TRBJ1-2; 7 nucleotides in the junction match TRBD1. This TCR derives from a woman under 30 in good health and CMV-seronegative. The CDR3 amino acid sequence is: CASRATTQGRGYGYTF. The nucleotide sequence is given as TGTGCCAGCAGGGCCACTACACAGGGGAGAGGGTATGGCTACACCTTC.